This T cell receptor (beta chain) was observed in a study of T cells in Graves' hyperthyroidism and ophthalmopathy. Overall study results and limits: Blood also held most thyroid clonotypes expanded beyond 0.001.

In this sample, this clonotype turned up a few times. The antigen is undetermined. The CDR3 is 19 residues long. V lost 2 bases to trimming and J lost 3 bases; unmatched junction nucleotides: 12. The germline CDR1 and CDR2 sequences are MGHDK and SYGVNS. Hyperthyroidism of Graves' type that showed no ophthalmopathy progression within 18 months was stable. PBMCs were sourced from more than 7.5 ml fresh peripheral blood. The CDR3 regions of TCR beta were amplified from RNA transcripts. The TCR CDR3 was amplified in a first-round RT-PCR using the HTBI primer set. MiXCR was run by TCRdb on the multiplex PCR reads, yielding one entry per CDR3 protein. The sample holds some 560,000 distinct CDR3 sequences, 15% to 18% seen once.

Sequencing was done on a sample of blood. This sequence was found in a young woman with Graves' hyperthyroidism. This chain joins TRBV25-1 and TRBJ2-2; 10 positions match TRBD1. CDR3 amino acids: CASSEIGQGVPLYTGELFF. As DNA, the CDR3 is TGTGCCAGCAGTGAAATCGGACAGGGGGTCCCGCTGTACACCGGGGAGCTGTTTTTT.